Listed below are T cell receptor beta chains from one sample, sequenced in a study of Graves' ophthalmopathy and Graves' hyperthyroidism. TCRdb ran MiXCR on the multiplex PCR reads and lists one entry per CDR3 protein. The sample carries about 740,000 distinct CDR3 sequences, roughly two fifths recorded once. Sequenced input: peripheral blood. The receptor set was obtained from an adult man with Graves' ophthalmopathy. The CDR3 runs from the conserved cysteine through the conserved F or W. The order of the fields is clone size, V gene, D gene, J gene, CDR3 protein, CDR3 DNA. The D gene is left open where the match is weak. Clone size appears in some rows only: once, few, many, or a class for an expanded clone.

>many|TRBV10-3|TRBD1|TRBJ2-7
CASSYRVRGTDTYEQYF
TGTGCCAGCAGTTACAGAGTTAGGGGGACAGACACCTACGAGCAGTACTTC
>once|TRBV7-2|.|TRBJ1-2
CASRYRAEPLGFYGYTF
TGTGCCAGCAGATATCGGGCAGAACCCCTAGGCTTCTATGGCTACACCTTC
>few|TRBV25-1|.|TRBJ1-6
CAWNRQGNSPLHF
TGTGCCTGGAATCGTCAGGGAAATTCACCCCTCCACTTT
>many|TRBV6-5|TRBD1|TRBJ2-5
CASSWDSQTQYF
TGTGCCAGCAGCTGGGACAGTCAGACCCAGTACTTC
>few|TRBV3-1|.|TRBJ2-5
CASRERGQETQYF
TGTGCCAGCAGGGAACGGGGGCAGGAGACCCAGTACTTC
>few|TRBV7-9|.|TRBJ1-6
CASSQDAARAYNSPLHF
TGTGCCAGCAGCCAAGATGCGGCCAGGGCCTATAATTCACCCCTCCACTTT
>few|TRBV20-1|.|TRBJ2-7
CSAREWGGEQYF
TGCAGTGCTAGAGAGTGGGGTGGCGAGCAGTACTTC
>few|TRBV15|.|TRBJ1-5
CATSRDAALVRNQPQHF
TGTGCCACCAGCAGGGACGCGGCCTTAGTCCGCAATCAGCCCCAGCATTTT
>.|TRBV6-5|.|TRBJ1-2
CASSRTGKDYGYTF
TGTGCCAGCAGTCGTACAGGGAAGGACTATGGCTACACCTTC
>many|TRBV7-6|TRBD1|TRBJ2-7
CASSLGSWDSYEQYF
TGTGCCAGCAGCTTAGGGTCTTGGGACAGCTACGAGCAGTACTTC
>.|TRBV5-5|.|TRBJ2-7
CASSLAQGGSYEQYF
TGTGCCAGCAGCTTGGCCCAGGGGGGGTCCTACGAGCAGTACTTC
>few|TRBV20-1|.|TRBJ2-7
CSARPQLLSYEQYF
TGCAGTGCTAGGCCACAACTCCTTTCCTACGAGCAGTACTTC
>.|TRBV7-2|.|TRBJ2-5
CASSQDSYAETQYF
TGTGCCAGCAGCCAAGATTCCTATGCGGAGACCCAGTACTTC
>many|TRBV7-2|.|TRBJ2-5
CASSLQGRETQYF
TGTGCCAGCAGCCTCCAGGGGAGAGAGACCCAGTACTTC
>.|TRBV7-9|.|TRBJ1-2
CASSLARTYGYTF
TGCGCCAGCAGCCTTGCACGGACCTATGGCTACACCTTC
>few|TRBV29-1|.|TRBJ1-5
CSVPSGGYQETQHF
TGCAGCGTTCCAAGCGGGGGGTACCAAGAGACCCAGCATTTT
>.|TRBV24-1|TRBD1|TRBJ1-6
CASSPGTGGTPLHF
TGTGCCAGCAGTCCCGGGACAGGGGGCACACCCCTCCACTTT
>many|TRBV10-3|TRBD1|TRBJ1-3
CATSTGAGNTIYF
TGTGCCACTAGCACAGGGGCAGGAAACACCATATATTTT
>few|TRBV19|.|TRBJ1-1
CATRNRAGTEAFF
TGTGCCACCCGAAACAGGGCGGGCACTGAAGCTTTCTTT
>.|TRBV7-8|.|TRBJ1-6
CASSLERWAGEESPLHF
TGTGCCAGCAGCTTAGAGCGCTGGGCAGGGGAGGAATCACCCCTCCACTTT
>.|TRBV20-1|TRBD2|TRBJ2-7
CSARVSGSDAYEQYF
TGCAGTGCTAGGGTTAGCGGGAGTGATGCCTACGAGCAGTACTTC
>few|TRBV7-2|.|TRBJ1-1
CASSWTGTAEAFF
TGTGCCAGCAGCTGGACGGGGACGGCAGAAGCTTTCTTT
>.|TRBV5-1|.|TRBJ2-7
CASSLTGSYERYF
TGCGCCAGCAGCTTAACAGGATCCTACGAGCGGTACTTC
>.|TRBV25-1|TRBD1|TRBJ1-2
CASSRDSLGGYTF
TGTGCCAGCAGTCGGGACAGTTTGGGAGGCTACACCTTC
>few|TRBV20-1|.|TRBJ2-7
CSARGNRVYEQYF
TGCAGTGCTAGAGGAAACAGAGTCTACGAGCAGTACTTC
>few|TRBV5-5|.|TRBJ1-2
CASSPGMEDYGYTF
TGTGCCAGCAGCCCTGGAATGGAGGACTATGGCTACACCTTC
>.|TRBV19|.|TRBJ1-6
CASSVGFDSPLHF
TGTGCCAGTAGTGTGGGGTTTGATTCACCCCTCCACTTT
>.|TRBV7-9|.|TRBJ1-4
CASSLGREELFF
TGTGCCAGCAGCCTGGGGCGGGAGGAACTGTTTTTT
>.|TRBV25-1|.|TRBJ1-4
CASSRSLAGGKLFF
TGTGCCAGCAGCAGATCCTTAGCGGGAGGGAAACTGTTTTTT
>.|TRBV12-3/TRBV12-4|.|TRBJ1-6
CASSTSTGSPLHF
TGTGCCAGCAGTACATCGACAGGTTCACCCCTCCACTTT
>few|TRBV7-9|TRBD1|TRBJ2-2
CASSHTGTAANTGELFF
TGTGCCAGCAGCCATACAGGGACAGCCGCGAACACCGGGGAGCTGTTTTTT
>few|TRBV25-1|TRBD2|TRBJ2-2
CASSRLLGGTGELFF
TGTGCCAGCAGCCGACTATTGGGGGGGACCGGGGAGCTGTTTTTT
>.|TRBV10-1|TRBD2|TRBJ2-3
CASQLAPTDTQYF
TGCGCCAGCCAACTAGCGCCCACAGATACGCAGTATTTT
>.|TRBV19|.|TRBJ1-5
CASRDPETTQHF
TGTGCCAGTAGAGACCCCGAGACCACCCAGCATTTT
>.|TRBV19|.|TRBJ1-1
CASSIYREAFF
TGTGCCAGTAGTATATACAGGGAAGCTTTCTTT
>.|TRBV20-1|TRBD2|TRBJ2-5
CSAAPGLARGTQYF
TGCAGTGCTGCACCGGGACTAGCGAGGGGGACCCAGTACTTC
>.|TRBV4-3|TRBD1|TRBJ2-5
CASSQTFGQGYQETQYF
TGCGCCAGCAGCCAAACTTTCGGACAGGGGTATCAAGAGACCCAGTACTTC
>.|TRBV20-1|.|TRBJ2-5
CSASSSEETQYF
TGCAGTGCTAGCAGTAGCGAAGAGACCCAGTACTTC
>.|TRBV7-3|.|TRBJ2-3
CASSPRGAESTQYF
TGTGCCAGCAGTCCCAGAGGGGCGGAAAGTACGCAGTATTTT
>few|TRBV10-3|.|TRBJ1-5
CASSARELNQPQHF
TGTGCCAGCAGCGCACGGGAGTTGAATCAGCCCCAGCATTTT
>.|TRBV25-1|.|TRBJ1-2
CASLKQGWPYGYTF
TGTGCCAGCCTTAAACAGGGATGGCCTTATGGCTACACCTTC
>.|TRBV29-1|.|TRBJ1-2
CSVYRTDYGYTF
TGCAGCGTGTACCGGACGGATTATGGCTACACCTTC
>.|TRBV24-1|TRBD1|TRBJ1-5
CATSDPGQGANQPQHF
TGTGCCACCAGTGACCCAGGACAGGGGGCGAATCAGCCCCAGCATTTT
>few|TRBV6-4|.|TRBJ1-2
CASRNTGSGYTF
TGTGCCAGCAGAAATACAGGGAGCGGCTACACCTTC
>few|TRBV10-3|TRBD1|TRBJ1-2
CASSYGTEYDGYTF
TGTGCCAGCAGTTACGGGACAGAATACGATGGCTACACCTTC
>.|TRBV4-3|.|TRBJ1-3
CASSTRTSNDGNTIYF
TGCGCCAGCAGCACCAGGACATCGAACGATGGAAACACCATATATTTT
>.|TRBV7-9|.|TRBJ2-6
CASTLRGSGANVLTF
TGTGCCAGCACCCTCCGGGGCTCTGGGGCCAACGTCCTGACTTTC
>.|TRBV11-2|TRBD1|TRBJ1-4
CASSLAPGQEKLFF
TGTGCCAGCAGCTTAGCTCCGGGACAGGAAAAACTGTTTTTT
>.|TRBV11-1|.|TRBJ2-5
CASSFAKGPGETQYF
TGTGCCAGCAGCTTTGCGAAGGGCCCAGGGGAGACCCAGTACTTC
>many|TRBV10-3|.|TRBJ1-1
CAISMGGSRNTEAFF
TGTGCCATCAGCATGGGGGGGAGTCGGAACACTGAAGCTTTCTTT
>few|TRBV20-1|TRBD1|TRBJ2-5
CSASPGQGAWETQYF
TGCAGTGCTAGTCCAGGACAGGGGGCATGGGAGACCCAGTACTTC
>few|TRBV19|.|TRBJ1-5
CASSIDLEVGGRHF
TGTGCCAGTAGTATAGATTTGGAAGTAGGGGGACGGCATTTT
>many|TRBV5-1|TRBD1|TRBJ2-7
CASSPGTGNYEQYF
TGCGCCAGCAGCCCCGGGACAGGAAACTACGAGCAGTACTTC